A selection of T cell receptor beta chains follows, all from one sample in a study of shared clonotypes between healthy human individuals. Generated by immunoSEQ multiplex PCR, the TCRdb table keeps only in-frame clones and is missing some. Of about 490,000 clones listed, approximately 80% are singletons. Sequenced: PBMCs. Every receptor here comes from a woman in her thirties or forties in good health. Some clones in this sample may be carry-over from other donors' samples. Each CDR3 is given with its conserved first and last residue. D genes are given only for firm matches. Clone size is given for some rows only: seen once, a few or many times, or a class if the clone is expanded.

d_gene	v_gene	abundance	j_gene	CDR3aa	CDR3nt
.	TRBV6-5	.	TRBJ1-2	CASRSLDGYTF	TGTGCCAGCAGAAGCTTGGATGGCTACACCTTC
.	TRBV6-6	.	TRBJ2-7	CASSYSTGPQYF	TGTGCCAGCAGTTACTCGACGGGTCCGCAGTACTTC
TRBD1	TRBV4-2	.	TRBJ1-1	CASSQAGGNTEAFF	TGTGCCAGCAGCCAAGCAGGGGGAAACACTGAAGCTTTCTTT
TRBD1	TRBV27	.	TRBJ1-4	CASSRDSRKLFF	TGTGCCAGCAGCCGGGACAGCAGGAAACTGTTTTTT
.	TRBV9	.	TRBJ1-5	CASSVVEVSSNQPQHF	TGTGCCAGCAGCGTAGTGGAGGTGAGTAGCAATCAGCCCCAGCATTTT
.	TRBV29-1	few	TRBJ2-2	CSVGASLSTGELFF	TGCAGCGTTGGGGCTAGTCTTTCGACCGGGGAGCTGTTTTTT
.	TRBV4-1	.	TRBJ1-5	CASSQEFTGYQPQHF	TGCGCCAGCAGCCAAGAGTTTACAGGCTATCAGCCCCAGCATTTT
.	TRBV6-6	.	TRBJ1-4	CASSYARGGGEKLFF	TGTGCCAGCAGTTACGCGAGGGGGGGCGGTGAAAAACTGTTTTTT
TRBD1	TRBV11-3	.	TRBJ1-3	CASSHQRDREAWDSGNTIYF	TGTGCCAGCAGCCATCAGAGGGACAGGGAGGCCTGGGACTCTGGAAACACCATATATTTT
.	TRBV15	few	TRBJ2-5	CATSRDRGETQYF	TGTGCCACCAGCAGAGACCGCGGGGAGACCCAGTACTTC
TRBD2	TRBV5-4	.	TRBJ2-3	CASSAGTNRRADTQYF	TGTGCCAGCAGCGCCGGGACTAACCGCCGGGCAGATACGCAGTATTTT
.	TRBV7-6	.	TRBJ1-6	CASSLLRKSSYNSPLHF	TGTGCCAGCAGCTTACTCAGGAAAAGCTCCTATAATTCACCCCTCCACTTT
TRBD2	TRBV7-8	.	TRBJ2-7	CASSGLLAGSSYEQYF	TGTGCCAGCAGCGGCCTACTAGCGGGAAGCTCCTACGAGCAGTACTTC
.	TRBV7-3	.	TRBJ2-7	CASSLTDNYEQYF	TGTGCCAGCAGCTTAACCGATAACTACGAGCAGTACTTC